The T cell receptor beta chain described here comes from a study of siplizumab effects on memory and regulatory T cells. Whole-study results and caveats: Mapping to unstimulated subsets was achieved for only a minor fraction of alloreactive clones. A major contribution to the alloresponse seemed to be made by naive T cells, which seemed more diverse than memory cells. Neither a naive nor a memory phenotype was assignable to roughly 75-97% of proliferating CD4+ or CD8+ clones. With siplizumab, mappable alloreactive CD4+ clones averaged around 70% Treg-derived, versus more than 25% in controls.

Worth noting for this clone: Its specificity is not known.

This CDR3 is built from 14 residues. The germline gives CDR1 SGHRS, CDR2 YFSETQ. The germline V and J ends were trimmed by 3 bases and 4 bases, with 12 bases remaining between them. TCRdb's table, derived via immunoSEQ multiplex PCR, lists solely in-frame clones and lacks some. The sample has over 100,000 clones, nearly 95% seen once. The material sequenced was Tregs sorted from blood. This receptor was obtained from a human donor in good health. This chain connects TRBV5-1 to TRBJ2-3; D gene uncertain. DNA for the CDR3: TGCGCCAGCAGCTCCCTTAAGCGTGCAGATACGCAGTATTTT. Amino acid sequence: CASSSLKRADTQYF. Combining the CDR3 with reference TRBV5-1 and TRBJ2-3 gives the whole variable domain KAGVTQTPRYLIKTRGQQVTLSCSPISGHRSVSWYQQTPGQGLQFLFEYFSETQRNKGNFPGRFSGRQFSNSRSEMNVSTLELGDSALYLCASSSLKRADTQYFGPGTRLTVL.